This T cell receptor (beta chain) was profiled in a study of human T cells and chemical hapten exposure. This clonotype was seen a handful of times. MiXCR, run by TCRdb on the RACE reads, gives a single entry per CDR3 protein. The data contain 150,000 to 200,000 distinct CDR3 sequences, approximately 30% of them singletons. As for time point: patch test 3, about 24 weeks after DPC sensitization. Indicated treatment: therapeutic diphenylcyclopropenone sensitization with weekly scalp DPC. Unfractionated whole blood was the source of the extracted total RNA. Deletions cut 0 bases from V and 3 bases from J, with 10 bases between. CDR3 size: 14 residues. Germline values: CDR1 DFQATT, CDR2 SNEGSKA (reference sequence).

The sample consisted of whole blood, taken in connection with sensitization to the hapten diphenylcyclopropenone (DPC). V usage is TRBV20-1 and J usage is TRBJ2-3, with unresolved D. This sequence was found in a woman aged 18-29 years with alopecia areata. Some clones in this sample may be carry-over from other donors' samples. DNA of the CDR3: TGCAGTGCTAGAGAGGCAGCTGGGACAGATACGCAGTATTTT. It yields the protein CSAREAAGTDTQYF.